This TCR beta chain was recorded in a study of blood T cell repertoires in COVID-19. Across the whole study: The origin of the acute and convalescent COVID-19 samples was the United States, Italy and Spain. PBMCs, B-cell-depleted T cells, or T cells were the source of the cDNA or gDNA that made up the material.

In the authors' methods: Estimated nucleated cell counts came from reference gene primer amplification. The table came from immunoSEQ multiplex PCR; TCRdb's copy has only in-frame clones and leaves some out. V and J calls and clone size are given by that table; D and trimming were obtained from the DNA. Of some 69,000 clones detected, around four fifths appear once; the ten largest clones hold approximately 2.4%. J was trimmed by 3 bases and V by 2 bases; bases with no gene match: 6. The CDR3 runs to 15 residues. Germline V gene sequence: CDR1 MDHEN, CDR2 SYDVKM. The rearrangement joins TRBV28 to TRBJ2-7, with TRBD1 matching over 8 bases. This clonotype originated in a man older than 75 with active or convalescent COVID-19. Sequencing was performed on peripheral blood. CDR3 DNA: TGTGCCAGCAGTTTAGGGGGGACAGGCCGCTACGAGCAGTACTTC. Translated: CASSLGGTGRYEQYF. The full variable domain, completed using reference TRBV28 and TRBJ2-7, is DVKVTQSSRYLVKRTGEKVFLECVQDMDHENMFWYRQDPGLGLRLIYFSYDVKMKEKGDIPEGYSVSREKKERFSLILESASTNQTSMYLCASSLGGTGRYEQYFGPGTRLTVT.